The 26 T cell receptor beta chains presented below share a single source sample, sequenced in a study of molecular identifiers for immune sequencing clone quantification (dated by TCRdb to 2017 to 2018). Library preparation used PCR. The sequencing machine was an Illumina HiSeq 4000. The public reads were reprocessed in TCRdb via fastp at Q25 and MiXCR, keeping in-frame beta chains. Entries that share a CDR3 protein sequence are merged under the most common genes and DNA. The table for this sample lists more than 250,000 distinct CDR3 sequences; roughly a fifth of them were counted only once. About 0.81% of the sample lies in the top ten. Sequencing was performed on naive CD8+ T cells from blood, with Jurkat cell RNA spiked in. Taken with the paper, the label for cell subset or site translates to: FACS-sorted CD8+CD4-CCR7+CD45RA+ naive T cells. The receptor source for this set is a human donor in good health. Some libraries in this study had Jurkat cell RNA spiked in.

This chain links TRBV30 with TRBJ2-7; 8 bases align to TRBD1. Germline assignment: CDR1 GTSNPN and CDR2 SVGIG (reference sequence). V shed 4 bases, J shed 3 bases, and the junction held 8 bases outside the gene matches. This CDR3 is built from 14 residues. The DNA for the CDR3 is TGTGCCTGGATCGGGACCGGGACAGGCTACGAGCAGTACTTC. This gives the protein CAWIGTGTGYEQYF.

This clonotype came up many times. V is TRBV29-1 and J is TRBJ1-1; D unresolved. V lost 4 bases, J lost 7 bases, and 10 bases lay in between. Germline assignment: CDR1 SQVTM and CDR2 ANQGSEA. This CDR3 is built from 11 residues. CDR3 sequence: CSVADAYEAFF. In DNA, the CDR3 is TGCAGCGTTGCCGACGCATATGAAGCTTTCTTT.

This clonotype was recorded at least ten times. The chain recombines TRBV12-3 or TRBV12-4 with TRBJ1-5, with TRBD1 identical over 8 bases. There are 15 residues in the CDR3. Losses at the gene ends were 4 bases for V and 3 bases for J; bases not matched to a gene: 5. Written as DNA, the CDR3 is TGTGCCAGCAGTTCGACAGGGGTCTACAATCAGCCCCAGCATTTT. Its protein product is CASSSTGVYNQPQHF.

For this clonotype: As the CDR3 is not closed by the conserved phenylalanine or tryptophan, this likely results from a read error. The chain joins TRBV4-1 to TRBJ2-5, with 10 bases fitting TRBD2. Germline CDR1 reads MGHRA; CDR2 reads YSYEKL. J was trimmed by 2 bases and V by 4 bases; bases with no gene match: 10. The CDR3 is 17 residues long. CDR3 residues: CASSPSGLAGVQETQYL. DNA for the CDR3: TGCGCCAGCAGCCCATCGGGCCTAGCGGGGGTACAAGAGACCCAGTACCTC.

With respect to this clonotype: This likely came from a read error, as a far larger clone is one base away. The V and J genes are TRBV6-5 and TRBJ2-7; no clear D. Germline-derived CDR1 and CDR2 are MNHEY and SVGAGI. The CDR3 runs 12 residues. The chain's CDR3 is CASSFGPYVQYF. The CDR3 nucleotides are TGTGCCAGCAGTTTCGGTCCCTACGTGCAGTACTTC.

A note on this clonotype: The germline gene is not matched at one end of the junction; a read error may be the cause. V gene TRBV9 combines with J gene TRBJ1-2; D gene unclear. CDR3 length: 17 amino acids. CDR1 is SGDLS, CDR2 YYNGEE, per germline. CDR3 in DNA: TGTGTCAGCAGCGCGTCCCTAATACAGACAACTAACTATGGCTACACCTTC. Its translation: CVSSASLIQTTNYGYTF.

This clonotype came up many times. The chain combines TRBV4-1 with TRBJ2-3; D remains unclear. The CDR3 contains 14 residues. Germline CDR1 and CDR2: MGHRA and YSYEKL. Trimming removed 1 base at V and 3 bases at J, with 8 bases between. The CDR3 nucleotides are TGCGCCAGCAGCCAAGTCAGCCCAACAGATACGCAGTATTTT. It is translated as CASSQVSPTDTQYF.

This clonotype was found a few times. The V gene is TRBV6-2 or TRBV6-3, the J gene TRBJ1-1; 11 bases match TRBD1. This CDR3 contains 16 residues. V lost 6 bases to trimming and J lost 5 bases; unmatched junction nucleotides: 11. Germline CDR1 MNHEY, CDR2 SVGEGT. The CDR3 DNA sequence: TGTGCCAGCAGCTATGTCCCGGGACAGGGGGTGACTGAAGCTTTCTTT. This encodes CASSYVPGQGVTEAFF.

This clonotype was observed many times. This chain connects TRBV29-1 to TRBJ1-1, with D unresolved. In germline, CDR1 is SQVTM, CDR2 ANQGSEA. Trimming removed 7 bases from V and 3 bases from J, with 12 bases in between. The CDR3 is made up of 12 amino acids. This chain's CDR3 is CSAFGLDTEAFF. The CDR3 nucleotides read TGCAGCGCGTTCGGTCTCGACACTGAAGCTTTCTTT.

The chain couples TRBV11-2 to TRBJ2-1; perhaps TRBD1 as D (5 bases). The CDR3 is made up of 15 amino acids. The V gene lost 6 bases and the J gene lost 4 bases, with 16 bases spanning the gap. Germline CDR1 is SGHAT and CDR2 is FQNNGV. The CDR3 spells CASRSGRGIYNEQFF. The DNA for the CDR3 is TGTGCCAGCAGATCAGGGCGAGGAATATACAATGAGCAGTTCTTC. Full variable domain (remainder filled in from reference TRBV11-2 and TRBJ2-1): EAGVAQSPRYKIIEKRQSVAFWCNPISGHATLYWYQQILGQGPKLLIQFQNNGVVDDSQLPKDRFSAERLKGVDSTLKIQPAKLEDSAVYLCASRSGRGIYNEQFFGPGTRLTVL.

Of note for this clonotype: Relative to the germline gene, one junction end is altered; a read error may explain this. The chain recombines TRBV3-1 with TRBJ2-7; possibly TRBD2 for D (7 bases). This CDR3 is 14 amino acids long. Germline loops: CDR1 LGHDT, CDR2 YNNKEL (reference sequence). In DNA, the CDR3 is TGTGCCAGCAGCACCGGGGGGCATGGATACGCGCAGTACTTC. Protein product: CASSTGGHGYAQYF.

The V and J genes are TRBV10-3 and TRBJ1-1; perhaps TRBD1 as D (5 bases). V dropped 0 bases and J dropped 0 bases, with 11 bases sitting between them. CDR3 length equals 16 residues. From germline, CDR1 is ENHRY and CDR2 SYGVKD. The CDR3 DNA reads TGTGCCATCAGTGAGTCGCTTGTGGGGGTGAACACTGAAGCTTTCTTT. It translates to CAISESLVGVNTEAFF.

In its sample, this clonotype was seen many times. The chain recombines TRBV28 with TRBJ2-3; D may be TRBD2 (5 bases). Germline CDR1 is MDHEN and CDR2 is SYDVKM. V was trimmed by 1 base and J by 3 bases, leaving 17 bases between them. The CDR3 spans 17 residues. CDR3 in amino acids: CASSLYHRGRHTDTQYF. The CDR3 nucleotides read TGTGCCAGCAGTTTATACCACCGGGGTCGACATACAGATACGCAGTATTTT.

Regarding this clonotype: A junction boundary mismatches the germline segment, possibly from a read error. As DNA, the CDR3 is TGTGCCAGCAGCTTGGGGTTCGACACGGATGGTGAGCGGTTCTTC. It translates to CASSLGFDTDGERFF. The V gene is TRBV11-2, the J gene TRBJ2-1, with D hard to call. The V gene's germline CDR1 is SGHAT and CDR2 FQNNGV. The CDR3 is 15 residues long. The full variable domain, completed using reference TRBV11-2 and TRBJ2-1, is EAGVAQSPRYKIIEKRQSVAFWCNPISGHATLYWYQQILGQGPKLLIQFQNNGVVDDSQLPKDRFSAERLKGVDSTLKIQPAKLEDSAVYLCASSLGFDTDGERFFGPGTRLTVL.

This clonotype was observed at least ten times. CDR3 nucleotide sequence: TGTGCCAGCAGCACTGACCCGTCCTCTGGGGCCAACGTCCTGACTTTC. Its protein is CASSTDPSSGANVLTF. The rearrangement joins TRBV21-1 to TRBJ2-6; the D call in the table, TRBD1, was not verified against the DNA. TRBV21-1 is designated a pseudogene. This CDR3 has 16 amino acids.

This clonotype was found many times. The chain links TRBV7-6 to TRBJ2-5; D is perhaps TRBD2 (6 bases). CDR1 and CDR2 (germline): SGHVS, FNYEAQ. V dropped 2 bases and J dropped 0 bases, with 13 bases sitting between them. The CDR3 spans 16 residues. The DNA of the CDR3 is TGTGCCAGCAGCTTATCCGGGACTGTGTACCAAGAGACCCAGTACTTC. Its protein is CASSLSGTVYQETQYF.

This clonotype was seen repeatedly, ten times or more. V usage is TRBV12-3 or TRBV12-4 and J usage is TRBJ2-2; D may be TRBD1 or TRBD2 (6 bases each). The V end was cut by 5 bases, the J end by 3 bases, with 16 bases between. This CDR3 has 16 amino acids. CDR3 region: CASSSRLEGDTGELFF. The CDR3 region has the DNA TGTGCCAGCAGTAGTCGTCTGGAGGGGGACACCGGGGAGCTGTTTTTT.

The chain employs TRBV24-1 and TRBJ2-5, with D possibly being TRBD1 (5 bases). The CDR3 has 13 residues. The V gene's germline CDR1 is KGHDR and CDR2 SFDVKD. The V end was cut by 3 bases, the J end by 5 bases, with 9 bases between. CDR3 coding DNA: TGTGCCACCAGTGATCAGGGTATGGAGACCCAGTACTTC. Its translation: CATSDQGMETQYF.

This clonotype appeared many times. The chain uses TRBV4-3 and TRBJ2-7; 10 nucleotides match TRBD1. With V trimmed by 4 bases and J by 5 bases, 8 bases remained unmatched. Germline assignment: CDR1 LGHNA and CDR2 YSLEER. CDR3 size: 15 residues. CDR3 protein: CASSPFPGQGHEQYF. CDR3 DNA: TGCGCCAGCAGCCCCTTCCCGGGACAGGGGCACGAGCAGTACTTC.

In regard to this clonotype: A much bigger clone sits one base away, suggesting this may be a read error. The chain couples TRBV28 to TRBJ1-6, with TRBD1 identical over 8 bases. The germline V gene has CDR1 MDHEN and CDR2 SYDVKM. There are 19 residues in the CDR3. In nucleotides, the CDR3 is TGTGCCAGCAGTTGGAGGGACAGGCCACAGAGCTCCCATAATTCACCCCTCCACTTT. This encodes CASSWRDRPQSSHNSPLHF.

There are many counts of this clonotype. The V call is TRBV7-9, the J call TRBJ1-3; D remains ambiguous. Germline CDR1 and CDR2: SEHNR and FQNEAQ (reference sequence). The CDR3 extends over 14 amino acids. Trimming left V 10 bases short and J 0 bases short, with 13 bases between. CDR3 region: CATLHRSSGNTIYF. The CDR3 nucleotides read TGTGCCACCCTACACCGGAGCTCTGGAAACACCATATATTTT.

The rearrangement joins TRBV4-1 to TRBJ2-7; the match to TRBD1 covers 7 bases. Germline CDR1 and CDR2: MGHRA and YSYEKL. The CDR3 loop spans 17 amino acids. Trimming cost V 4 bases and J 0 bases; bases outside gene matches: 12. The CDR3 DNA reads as TGCGCCAGCAGCCTTCAGGGGACAGTCGTTAGCTCCTACGAGCAGTACTTC. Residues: CASSLQGTVVSSYEQYF.

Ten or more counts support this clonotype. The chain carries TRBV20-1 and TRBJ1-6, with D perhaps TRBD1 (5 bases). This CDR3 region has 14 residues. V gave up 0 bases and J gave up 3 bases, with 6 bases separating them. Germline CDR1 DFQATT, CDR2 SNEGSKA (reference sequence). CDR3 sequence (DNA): TGCAGTGCTAGAGAGACAGTCTATAATTCACCCCTCCACTTT. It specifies CSARETVYNSPLHF.

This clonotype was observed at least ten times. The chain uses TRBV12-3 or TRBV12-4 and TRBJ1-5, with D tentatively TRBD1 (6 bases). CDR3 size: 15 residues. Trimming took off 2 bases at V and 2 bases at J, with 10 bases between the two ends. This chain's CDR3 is CASSLTGGGNQPQHF. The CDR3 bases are TGTGCCAGCAGTTTAACCGGGGGCGGCAATCAGCCCCAGCATTTT.

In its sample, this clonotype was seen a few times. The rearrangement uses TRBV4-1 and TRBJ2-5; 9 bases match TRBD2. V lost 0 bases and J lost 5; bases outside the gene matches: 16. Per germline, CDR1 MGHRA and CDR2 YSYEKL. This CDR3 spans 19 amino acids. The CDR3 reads CASSQEAERGVPFAETQYF. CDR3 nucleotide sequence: TGCGCCAGCAGCCAAGAGGCGGAGCGGGGGGTACCTTTTGCGGAGACCCAGTACTTC.

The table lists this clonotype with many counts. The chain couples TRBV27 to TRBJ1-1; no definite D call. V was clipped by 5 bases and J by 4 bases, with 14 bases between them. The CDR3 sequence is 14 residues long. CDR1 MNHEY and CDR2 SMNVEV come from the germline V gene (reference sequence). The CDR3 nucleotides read TGTGCCAGCAGTACCGACCCCGGTCCCACTGAAGCTTTCTTT. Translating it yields CASSTDPGPTEAFF.